This paragraph covers one T cell receptor (beta chain) sequence. This record comes from a study of blood T cells in healthy people across ages. RNA extraction gave at least 5.5 micrograms of total RNA per sample. The length of the CDR3 is 16 residues. Germline assignment: CDR1 SGHRS and CDR2 YFSETQ. V shed 3 bases, J shed 0 bases, and the junction held 7 bases outside the gene matches. Sample-barcoded 5' priming and a J-beta primer mix drove a second PCR of roughly 6 to 12 cycles. Each cDNA was tagged by a template-switch adaptor containing 12 random nucleotides. TCRdb itself ran the 5' RACE reads through MiXCR, one entry per CDR3 protein. The table has about 570,000 distinct CDR3 sequences, about 27% seen once. The same sample was also used in a study of T cells of mothers and their children. That publication notes: Persisting microchimeric T cell clones went undetected.

The sequenced sample was blood. The receptor was derived from a boy between 2 and 10 years old in good health. This chain links TRBV5-1 with TRBJ2-3; 7 bases line up with TRBD2. In nucleotides, the CDR3 is TGCGCCAGCAGCTCCGACCTAGCGGCTAGCACAGATACGCAGTATTTT. The encoded protein is CASSSDLAASTDTQYF.